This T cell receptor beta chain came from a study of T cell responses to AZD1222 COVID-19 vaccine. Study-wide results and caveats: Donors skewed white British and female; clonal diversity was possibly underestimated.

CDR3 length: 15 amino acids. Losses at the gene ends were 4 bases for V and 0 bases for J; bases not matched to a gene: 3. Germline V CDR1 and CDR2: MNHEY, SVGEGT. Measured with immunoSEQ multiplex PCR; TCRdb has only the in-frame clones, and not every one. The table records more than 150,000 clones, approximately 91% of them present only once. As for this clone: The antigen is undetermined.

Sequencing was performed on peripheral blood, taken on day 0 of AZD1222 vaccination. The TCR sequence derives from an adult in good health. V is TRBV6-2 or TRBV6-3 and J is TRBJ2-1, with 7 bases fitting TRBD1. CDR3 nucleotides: TGTGCCAGCAGTTCCGGGACAGACTCCTACAATGAGCAGTTCTTC. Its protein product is CASSSGTDSYNEQFF.